This TCR beta chain is drawn from a study of early T cells in non-severe SARS-CoV-2 infection. Overall study: RNA in bulk from unsorted whole blood was sequenced, and chains were unpaired.

This clonotype was picked up many times. Each single cDNA molecule received a unique molecular identifier. TCRdb recomputed calls from the 5' RACE reads with MiXCR, one row per CDR3 protein. The sample lists 80,000 or so distinct CDR3 sequences, more than 13% occurring once. Sequencing input: whole blood. The receptor's source is an adult who was a healthcare worker with PCR-confirmed SARS-CoV-2 infection or an uninfected control (not recorded which).

CDR3 in DNA: TGTGCCAGCAGTCCCCGACAGAATTCCTACAATGAGCAGTTCTTC. As protein: CASSPRQNSYNEQFF. This sequence joins TRBV6-1 and TRBJ2-1, with a weak D call TRBD1 (5 bases). Germline lookup yields CDR1 MNHNS and CDR2 SASEGT. Trimming removed 5 bases from V and 1 base from J, with 12 bases in between. This CDR3 contains 15 residues.